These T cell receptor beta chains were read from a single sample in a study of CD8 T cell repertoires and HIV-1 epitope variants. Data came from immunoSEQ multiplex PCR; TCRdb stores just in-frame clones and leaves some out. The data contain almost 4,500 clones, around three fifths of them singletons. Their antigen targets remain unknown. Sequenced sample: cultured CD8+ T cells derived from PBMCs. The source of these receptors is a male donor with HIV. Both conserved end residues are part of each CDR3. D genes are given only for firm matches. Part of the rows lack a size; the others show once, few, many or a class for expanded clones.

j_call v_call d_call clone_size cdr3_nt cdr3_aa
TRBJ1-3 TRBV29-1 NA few TGCAGCGTTGTACTTCCCTCTGGAAACACCATATATTTT CSVVLPSGNTIYF
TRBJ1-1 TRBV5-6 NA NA TGTGCCAGCAGCTTGGTGGAGGAGGGCACTGAAGCTTTCTTT CASSLVEEGTEAFF
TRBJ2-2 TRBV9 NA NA TGTGCCAGCAGCGAACAGGACACCGGGGAGCTGTTTTTT CASSEQDTGELFF
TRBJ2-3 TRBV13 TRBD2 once TGTGCCAGCAGCTCGGGACTAGCGGGAGGGACAGATACGCAGTATTTT CASSSGLAGGTDTQYF
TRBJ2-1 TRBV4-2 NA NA TGTGCCAGCAGCCAAACCGGGGGTCCCGGAGATGAGCAGTTCTTC CASSQTGGPGDEQFF
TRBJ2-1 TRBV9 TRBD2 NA TGTGCCAGCAGCCCGGGAGGTTGGTTGGATGAGCAGTTCTTC CASSPGGWLDEQFF
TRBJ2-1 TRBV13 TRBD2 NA TGTGCCAGCAGCGGGACTAGCGGTGGTGAGCAGTTCTTC CASSGTSGGEQFF
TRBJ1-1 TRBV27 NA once TGTGCCAGCAGTTTAGATGGGGGCATCACTGAAGCTTTCTTT CASSLDGGITEAFF
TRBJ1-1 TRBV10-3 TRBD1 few TGTGCCATCAGTGCCGGAGACGCGGGGACAGCTGATGAAGCTTTCTTT CAISAGDAGTADEAFF
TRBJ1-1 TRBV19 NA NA TGTGCCAGTAGGTACGGGAACACTGAAGCTTTCTTT CASRYGNTEAFF
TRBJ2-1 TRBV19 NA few TGTGCCAGTAGTATTATGTCCGACAATGAGCAGTTCTTC CASSIMSDNEQFF
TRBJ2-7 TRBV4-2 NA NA TGTGCCAGCAGTCTGGCCTCCTACGAGCAGTACTTC CASSLASYEQYF